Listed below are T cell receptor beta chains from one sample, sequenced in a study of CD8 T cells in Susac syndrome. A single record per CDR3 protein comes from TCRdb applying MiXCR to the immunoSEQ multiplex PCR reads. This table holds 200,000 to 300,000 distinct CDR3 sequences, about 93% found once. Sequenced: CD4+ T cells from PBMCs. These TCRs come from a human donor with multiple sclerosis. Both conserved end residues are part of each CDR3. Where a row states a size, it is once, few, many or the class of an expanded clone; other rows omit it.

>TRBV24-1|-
CATSVISRVGETQYF
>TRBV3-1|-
CASNRQGLRETQYF
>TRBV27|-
CASSLLVSETQYF
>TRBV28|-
CASSFGGHQETQYF
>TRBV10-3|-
CAIINRDGEAFF
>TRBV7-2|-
CASSPDLAGSTDTQYF
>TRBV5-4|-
CASSIKGSNYGYTF
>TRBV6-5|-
CASSNRYGYTF
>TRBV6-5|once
CASSPERGREAFF
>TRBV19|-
CASSGTGGSAGELFF
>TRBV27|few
CASSLNGNYGYTF
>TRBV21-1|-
CASSKALTGRVSGANVLTF
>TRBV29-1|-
CSAPNTEAFF
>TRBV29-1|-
CSSGNQGGTEAFF
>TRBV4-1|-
CASSQAPPSGLTDTQYF
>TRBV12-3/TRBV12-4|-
CASSGVQGMNTEAFF
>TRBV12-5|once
CASGLEGVTGYGYTF
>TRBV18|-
CASSSLREETQYF
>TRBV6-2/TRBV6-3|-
CASSRRESGYTF
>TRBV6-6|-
CASSSSQGARLDYTF
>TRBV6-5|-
CASSQQPGTDTQYF
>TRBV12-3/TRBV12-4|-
CASSSGTSGTKNIQYF
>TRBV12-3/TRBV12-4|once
CASSGTGSNQPQHF
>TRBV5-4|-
CASSFGLPTYNEQFF
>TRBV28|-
CATPTGERGYTF
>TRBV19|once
CASSIKPLTENYNSPLHF
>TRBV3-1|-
CASSQAGGGVTEQYF
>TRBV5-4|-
CASSSGGDSSYNEQFF
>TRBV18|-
CASSPLGLGGYTF
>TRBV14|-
CASSQGRASGTSPLHF
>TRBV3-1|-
CASSQAASTDTQYF
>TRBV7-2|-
CASSSLRDRGAQPQHF
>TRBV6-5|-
CASIPTAFSGNTIYF
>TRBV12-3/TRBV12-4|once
CASSFYGQGNSPLHF
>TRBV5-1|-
CASWGHQNTEAFF
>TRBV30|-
CAWSIGTGDTDTQYF
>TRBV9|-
CASSVGAGTDTYEQYF
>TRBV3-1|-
CASSQGVNSNQPQHF
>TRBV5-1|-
CASSLGHPISTDTQYF
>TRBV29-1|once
CSVYSLITAATSTEAFF
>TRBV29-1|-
CSAPLGDLNTGELFF
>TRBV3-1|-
CASRRTATNEKLFF
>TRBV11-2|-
CASSLDAGSYEQYF
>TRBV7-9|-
CASSLPFRLGRNEQFF
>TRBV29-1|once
CSALAGASDTQYF
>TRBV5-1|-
CASSKPDGPREQYF
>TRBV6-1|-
CASTLVSSGATNYGYTF
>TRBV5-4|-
CASSQEVDIYTDTQYF
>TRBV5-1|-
CASSLGTSGDEQFF
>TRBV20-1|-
CSSRGNYGYTF
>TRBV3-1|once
CASSQGIKTEAFF